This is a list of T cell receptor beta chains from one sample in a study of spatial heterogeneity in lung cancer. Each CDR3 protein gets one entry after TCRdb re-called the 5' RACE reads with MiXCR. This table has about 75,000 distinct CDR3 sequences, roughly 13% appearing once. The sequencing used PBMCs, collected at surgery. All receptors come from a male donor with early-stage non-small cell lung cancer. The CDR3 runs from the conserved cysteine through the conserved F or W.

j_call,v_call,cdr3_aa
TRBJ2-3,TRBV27,CASRTRPVGTDTQYF
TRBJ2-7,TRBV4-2,CASSQEGTGSEQYF
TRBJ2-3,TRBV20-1,CSAKGSRGNRADTQYF
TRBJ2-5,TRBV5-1,CASSSAGNQETQYF
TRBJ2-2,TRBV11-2,CASILAGVGTGELFF
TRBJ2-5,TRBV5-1,CASSLLPGLGGETQYF
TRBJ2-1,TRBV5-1,CASSLGPLSYNEQFF
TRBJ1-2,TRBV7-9,CASSLKDSEYGYTF
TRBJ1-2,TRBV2,CASRPGTVGAYGYTF
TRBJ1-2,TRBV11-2,CASSRDRAGYGYTF